This note documents a single T cell receptor (beta chain) sequence. This entry belongs to a study of Ad26.COV2.S vaccination and SARS-CoV-2 variants. Clones were sequenced by immunoSEQ multiplex PCR, and TCRdb holds only the in-frame ones, with some missing. The sample holds about 320,000 clones, roughly 90% seen once. The V and J ends lost 0 bases and 5 bases, in that order; junction bases with no gene match: 7. The germline gives CDR1 SGDLS, CDR2 YYNGEE. This CDR3 spans 15 amino acids. Treatment denoted: about 20 received Ad26.COV2.S at low or high dose, single or two shots; five or six received placebo; per-sample allocation not given. It was on day 63 after the first vaccine or placebo injection that samples were taken.

The receptor was derived from a person between 18 and 60 years old who received the Ad26.COV2.S COVID-19 vaccine or a placebo. The V call is TRBV9, the J call TRBJ2-7; 8 positions match TRBD2. Sequencing was performed on peripheral blood, taken in a trial of Ad26.COV2.S vaccine versus placebo. CDR3 region: CASSVGLAGTHEQYF. DNA of the CDR3: TGTGCCAGCAGCGTAGGATTAGCGGGGACTCACGAGCAGTACTTC.